Listed here are 26 T cell receptor beta chains from one sample, sequenced in a study of blood T cells in healthy people across ages. It was with a sample-barcoded 5' primer and a J-beta primer mix that a second PCR of about 7 to 12 cycles was run. MiXCR, applied by TCRdb to the 5' RACE reads, yields one record per CDR3 protein. Counted here are roughly 2 million distinct CDR3 sequences, approximately 50% occurring once; the ten biggest clones make up approximately 2.1%. The sequencing input was blood. Receptors were obtained from a woman aged 40 to 50 in good health.

In its sample, this clonotype was seen a few times. For the CDR3, the DNA is TGTGCCAGCAGCCTTCTAGCGGGGGTTAAGTCAAATGAGCAGTTCTTC. Protein: CASSLLAGVKSNEQFF. This rearrangement joins TRBV7-2 to TRBJ2-1, with 10 nucleotides matching TRBD2. Germline V gene lookup returns CDR1 SGHTA and CDR2 FQGNSA. The CDR3 spans 16 residues. J lost 7 bases, V lost 5 bases, and 11 bases had no gene match. The full variable domain, rest sourced from reference TRBV7-2 and TRBJ2-1, is GAGVSQSPSNKVTEKGKDVELRCDPISGHTALYWYRQSLGQGLEFLIYFQGNSAPDKSGLPSDRFSAERTGGSVSTLTIQRTQQEDSAVYLCASSLLAGVKSNEQFFGPGTRLTVL.

Concerning this clonotype itself: A read error may be the cause here, since a much bigger clone is one base away. V is TRBV20-1 and J is TRBJ2-5; the D gene could be TRBD1 or TRBD2 (5 bases each). Trimming stripped 3 bases from V and 1 base from J, with 15 bases between. The germline CDR1 and CDR2 sequences are DFQATT and SNEGSKA (reference sequence). The CDR3 length is 15 residues. CDR3 bases: TGCAGTGCTAGGGCAGGAGCGAGGGGCCAAGAGACCCAGTACTTC. Its translation: CSARAGARGQETQYF.

Comment on this clonotype: Mismatch with germline at one junction end may stem from a read error. The chain is built from TRBV6-6 and TRBJ2-5; D is unclear. Germline-derived CDR1 and CDR2 are MNHNY and SVGAGI (reference sequence). CDR3 length: 13 amino acids. This CDR3 reads CTSSYHVQETQYF. CDR3 nucleotides: TGTACCAGCAGTTACCATGTCCAAGAGACCCAGTACTTC.

The chain has TRBV12-3 or TRBV12-4 and TRBJ1-5, with a possible D match to TRBD1 (5 bases). V gave up 2 bases and J gave up 0 bases, with 11 bases separating them. This CDR3 has 16 amino acids. CDR3 sequence: CASSLWDGRSNQPQHF. CDR3 in DNA: TGTGCCAGCAGTTTATGGGACGGCCGTAGCAATCAGCCCCAGCATTTT.

This clonotype turned up a few times. This rearrangement joins TRBV12-3 or TRBV12-4 to TRBJ2-4; no clear D. CDR3 length equals 19 residues. V lost 5 bases to trimming and J lost 0 bases, with 23 bases between them. The CDR3 region is CASSRPMGTVKLAKNIQYF. Written as DNA, the CDR3 is TGTGCCAGCAGTAGACCGATGGGAACAGTCAAACTAGCCAAAAACATTCAGTACTTC.

There are many counts of this clonotype. The rearrangement links TRBV6-2 or TRBV6-3 to TRBJ2-5, with 11 bases aligning to TRBD2. The CDR3 has 16 amino acids. Germline loops: CDR1 MNHEY, CDR2 SVGEGT. Trimming removed 2 bases from V and 2 bases from J; junction bases left unmatched: 4. The CDR3, as DNA: TGTGCCAGCAGTTACGCCCTAGCGGGGGGACAAGAGACCCAGTACTTC. As protein: CASSYALAGGQETQYF.

The chain's CDR3 is CSAPGQGVNEQFF. Here the CDR3 DNA reads TGCAGTGCTCCGGGACAGGGGGTAAATGAGCAGTTCTTC. V gene TRBV20-1 combines with J gene TRBJ2-1; 11 nucleotides agree with TRBD1. The trim removed 5 bases at V and 7 bases at J, leaving 4 bases unmatched. There are 13 residues in the CDR3. Per the germline V gene, CDR1 is DFQATT and CDR2 is SNEGSKA (reference sequence).

CDR3 nucleotide sequence: TGCAGTGCTAGAGTTTTTTCAGGACAGTATAATTCACCCCTCCACTTT. Its translation is CSARVFSGQYNSPLHF. This rearrangement joins TRBV20-1 to TRBJ1-6; D perhaps matches TRBD1 (6 bases). V lost 1 base to trimming and J lost 4 bases, with 14 bases between them. The CDR3 runs 16 residues. From germline, CDR1 is DFQATT and CDR2 SNEGSKA (reference sequence).

Only a few counts were recorded for this clonotype. CDR3 nucleotide sequence: TGTGCCAGCCGATATGGGACAGCCTACGAGCAGTACTTC. Encoded protein: CASRYGTAYEQYF. This rearrangement joins TRBV27 to TRBJ2-7, with 7 bases fitting TRBD1. The CDR3 is made up of 13 amino acids. With 8 bases clipped from V and 2 bases from J, the junction kept 6 bases outside the gene matches. Looked up from germline, CDR1 is MNHEY and CDR2 is SMNVEV (reference sequence).

This clonotype was counted a few times. V and J are TRBV3-1 and TRBJ1-6, with TRBD1 matching 9 bases. Germline trimming cut 6 bases from V and 7 bases from J; bases unmatched to any gene: 4. The CDR3 extends over 14 amino acids. Germline V gene lookup returns CDR1 LGHDT and CDR2 YNNKEL (reference sequence). The CDR3 DNA sequence: TGTGCCAGCAGTCAACAGGGGGCAAATTCACCCCTCCACTTT. Translated, it gives CASSQQGANSPLHF.

The CDR3: CLRGAGGGTNYGYTF. Written as DNA, the CDR3 is TGCCTCCGGGGGGCAGGCGGAGGGACTAACTATGGCTACACCTTC. The chain employs TRBV20-1 and TRBJ1-2; weak D call: TRBD1 (6 bases). CDR3 size: 15 residues. Germline lookup yields CDR1 DFQATT and CDR2 SNEGSKA (reference sequence).

CDR3 amino acids: CASSQDPASSGNTIYF. CDR3 sequence (DNA): TGCGCCAGCAGCCAAGATCCAGCGAGCTCTGGAAACACCATATATTTT. J is TRBJ1-3 and V is TRBV4-1, with D unclear. Germline CDR1 is MGHRA and CDR2 is YSYEKL. Trimming stripped 0 bases from V and 0 bases from J, with 9 bases between. This CDR3 region has 16 residues.

J is TRBJ2-3 and V is TRBV27; 8 positions agree with TRBD1. The V and J ends lost 5 bases and 3 bases, in that order; junction bases with no gene match: 10. The CDR3 loop spans 16 amino acids. The germline V gene encodes CDR1 MNHEY and CDR2 SMNVEV (reference sequence). DNA for the CDR3: TGTGCCAGCAGTCCTGTAGGACAGGGTCGGACAGATACGCAGTATTTT. This sequence encodes CASSPVGQGRTDTQYF.

This chain connects TRBV5-1 to TRBJ1-6; no clear D gene. Germline V gene data show CDR1 as SGHRS and CDR2 as YFSETQ. The CDR3 extends over 14 amino acids. Trimming shortened V by 3 bases and J by 4 bases, and 8 bases separated the two germline ends. The CDR3 reads CASSSDGYNSPLHF. The CDR3 DNA is TGCGCCAGCAGCTCCGACGGATATAATTCACCCCTCCACTTT.

V is TRBV4-2 and J is TRBJ2-1; maybe TRBD2 (7 bases). V lost 3 bases and J 4 bases, leaving 16 bases between the germline ends. Germline CDR1 is LGHNA and CDR2 is YNFKEQ. The CDR3 is 16 amino acids. Here the CDR3 DNA reads TGTGCCAGCAGCCAGGGGCACGGGGGGCGTTACAATGAGCAGTTCTTC. Residues: CASSQGHGGRYNEQFF.

This clonotype showed up just a few times. This rearrangement joins TRBV6-5 to TRBJ2-3; 8 bases match TRBD1. Germline-derived CDR1 and CDR2 are MNHEY and SVGAGI. Trimming at V came to 0 bases and at J to 2 bases, leaving 4 bases not matched to a gene. The CDR3 is made up of 16 amino acids. CDR3 in amino acids: CASSYSTGVTTDTQYF. CDR3 DNA: TGTGCCAGCAGTTACTCGACAGGGGTCACCACAGATACGCAGTATTTT.

The V and J genes are TRBV6-1 and TRBJ2-1; D unresolved. V was trimmed by 5 bases and J by 2 bases, leaving 13 bases between them. From germline, CDR1 is MNHNS and CDR2 SASEGT. This CDR3 is 15 amino acids long. The CDR3 bases are TGTGCCAGCAGTCCAACACCGACCGCCTACAATGAGCAGTTCTTC. This gives the protein CASSPTPTAYNEQFF.

At least ten counts were recorded for this clonotype. Relative to the germline gene, one junction end is altered; a read error may explain this. The chain uses TRBV14 and TRBJ2-1; TRBD2 matches at 8 bases. CDR1 and CDR2 from the germline V gene are SGHDN and FVKESK. The CDR3 totals 16 residues. The CDR3 DNA follows: TGCGCCAGCAGCCAAGTAGCGGGGAGCTCCTACAATGAGCAGTTCTTC. Translated: CASSQVAGSSYNEQFF.

This clonotype was counted only a few times. The chain combines TRBV4-3 with TRBJ2-1, with TRBD2 matching over 9 bases. CDR3 length equals 16 residues. V lost 1 base, J lost 8 bases, and 9 bases stayed unmatched. Germline V gene lookup returns CDR1 LGHNA and CDR2 YSLEER. CDR3 protein: CASSQVGGGGAHEQFF. CDR3 DNA sequence: TGCGCCAGCAGCCAAGTAGGAGGCGGGGGGGCACATGAGCAGTTCTTC.

The chain combines TRBV5-5 with TRBJ2-7; D remains unclear. Trimming stripped 0 bases from V and 3 bases from J, with 7 bases between. The length of the CDR3 is 13 residues. Germline V CDR1 and CDR2: SGHKS, YYEKEE (reference sequence). The CDR3 DNA is TGTGCCAGCAGCTTGGTTTCTCTCTACGAGCAGTACTTC. Its protein product is CASSLVSLYEQYF.

The gene calls are TRBV27 and TRBJ2-3; possibly TRBD2 for D (6 bases). The CDR3 has 15 amino acids. In germline, CDR1 is MNHEY, CDR2 SMNVEV (reference sequence). The germline V and J ends were trimmed by 6 bases and 0 bases, with 13 bases remaining between them. The CDR3 nucleotides read TGTGCCAGCAGCCGGAGGGCAATTAGCACAGATACGCAGTATTTT. It codes for CASSRRAISTDTQYF.

The rearrangement links TRBV6-5 to TRBJ1-2, with unresolved D. The CDR3 loop spans 12 amino acids. Trimming took 4 bases from V and 8 from J, leaving 11 bases between them. Germline lookup yields CDR1 MNHEY and CDR2 SVGAGI. CDR3 nucleotide sequence: TGTGCCAGCAGTTCCCCTTCCCGAGGCTACACCTTC. Translation: CASSSPSRGYTF.

The chain employs TRBV27 and TRBJ2-3; either TRBD1 or TRBD2 may fit D (6 bases each). The CDR3 is made up of 16 amino acids. Germline V CDR1 and CDR2: MNHEY, SMNVEV (reference sequence). V was trimmed by 4 bases and J by 4 bases, leaving 18 bases between them. CDR3 region: CASSYYSRGRSDTQYF. As DNA, the CDR3 is TGTGCCAGCAGTTACTACTCCCGGGGGCGGTCAGATACGCAGTATTTT.

For this clonotype: Its ends do not fully match the called genes, so a read error is possible. The genes are TRBV6-9 and TRBJ2-5, with D possibly matching TRBD1 (6 bases). Germline V CDR1 and CDR2: MNHGY, SVAAGI. This CDR3 is built from 12 residues. DNA of the CDR3: TGCGATCCACTAGGACAGCAAGAGACCCAGTACTTC. Residues: CDPLGQQETQYF.

V gene TRBV24-1 combines with J gene TRBJ2-7; 7 nucleotides align to TRBD2. V was pared by 1 base and J by 10 bases, with 3 bases of the junction left unmatched. CDR3 length equals 12 residues. From germline, CDR1 is KGHDR and CDR2 SFDVKD. The CDR3 DNA reads TGTGCCACCAGTGATTTTCGGGGGGACCAGTACTTC. Translating it yields CATSDFRGDQYF.

This chain uses TRBV25-1 with TRBJ2-1, with TRBD1 matching 9 bases. The DNA end is a closer match to TRBJ2-7, so the J assignment may be wrong. This CDR3 spans 16 amino acids. CDR1 and CDR2 from the germline V gene are MGHDK and SYGVNS. CDR3 loop: CASSEWGQGGYNEQYF. The CDR3 nucleotides are TGTGCCAGCAGTGAATGGGGACAGGGAGGCTACAATGAGCAGTACTTC.